Below are 26 T cell receptor beta chains sequenced from a single sample in a study of pediatric ulcerative colitis. This table comes from immunoSEQ multiplex PCR, and its TCRdb copy is limited to in-frame clones, with some not included. Among 13,000 to 15,000 clones, 80% to 90% were seen once, and the ten largest hold over 0.9%. Input material: blood. These TCRs come from a boy younger than 18 with moderate ulcerative colitis.

This rearrangement joins TRBV28 to TRBJ2-1; tentatively, D is TRBD2 (6 bases). This CDR3 contains 13 residues. The V end lost 4 bases, the J end lost 9 bases, and 13 bases lay between the germline ends. Per the germline V gene, CDR1 is MDHEN and CDR2 is SYDVKM. CDR3 coding DNA: TGTGCCAGCAGTTCCTCGACTAGTCGTGAGCAGTTCTTC. Amino acids: CASSSSTSREQFF.

The rearrangement uses TRBV27 and TRBJ1-2, with a possible D match to TRBD1 (5 bases). This CDR3 is 14 amino acids long. The V end was cut by 7 bases, the J end by 5 bases, with 17 bases between. The germline V gene has CDR1 MNHEY and CDR2 SMNVEV (reference sequence). The CDR3 spells CASTIRAGLYGYTF. CDR3 in DNA: TGTGCCAGCACCATTCGGGCGGGGCTGTATGGCTACACCTTC.

The chain combines TRBV10-3 with TRBJ2-5; the D gene is possibly TRBD2 (7 bases). The V and J ends lost 6 bases and 1 base respectively, with 18 bases between them. Germline-derived CDR1 and CDR2 are ENHRY and SYGVKD. The CDR3 runs to 16 residues. The CDR3 loop reads CAISGGPGRAQETQYF. DNA of the CDR3: TGTGCCATCAGCGGGGGGCCGGGACGCGCCCAAGAGACCCAGTACTTC.

As DNA, the CDR3 is TGTGCCAGCAGTAAACAGGGCTCCGAGCAGTACTTC. Translation gives CASSKQGSEQYF. The chain combines TRBV6-5 with TRBJ2-7; TRBD1 might be the D (6 bases). The germline V and J ends were trimmed by 5 bases and 6 bases, with 11 bases remaining between them. The length of the CDR3 is 12 residues. Germline V lookup: CDR1 MNHEY, CDR2 SVGAGI.

The chain carries TRBV19 and TRBJ1-6; 7 bases fit TRBD1. This CDR3 comprises 15 residues. The germline V gene has CDR1 LNHDA and CDR2 SQIVND (reference sequence). V shed 7 bases and J 6 bases; nucleotides not matched to a gene: 9. The CDR3: CASTPSQGGNSPLHF. CDR3 DNA: TGTGCCAGTACCCCGTCCCAGGGGGGTAATTCACCCCTCCACTTT.

The chain employs TRBV7-9 and TRBJ1-2, with 7 bases lining up with TRBD1. There are 13 residues in the CDR3. V was pared by 6 bases and J by 8 bases, with 9 bases of the junction left unmatched. Germline CDR1 SEHNR, CDR2 FQNEAQ (reference sequence). The CDR3 coding sequence is TGTGCCAGCAGAGCAGACAGGGTGGGAGGCTACACCTTC. It encodes CASRADRVGGYTF.

The rearrangement joins TRBV18 to TRBJ2-7, with 9 bases lining up with TRBD1. This CDR3 is built from 15 residues. After removal of 0 bases from V and 3 bases from J, the junction contained 3 bases not matched to a gene. Looked up from germline, CDR1 is KGHSH and CDR2 is LQKENI. The CDR3 region has the DNA TGTGCCAGCTCACCACCCGGGACAGGGAACTACGAGCAGTACTTC. Translated, it gives CASSPPGTGNYEQYF.

This chain uses TRBV7-9 with TRBJ2-7, with 7 bases identical to TRBD1. With 1 base clipped from V and 2 bases from J, the junction kept 2 bases outside the gene matches. Germline CDR1 is SEHNR and CDR2 is FQNEAQ (reference sequence). The CDR3 extends over 14 amino acids. The CDR3 DNA reads TGTGCCAGCAGCTTAGTTGGACAGGCCTACGAGCAGTACTTC. This translates into CASSLVGQAYEQYF.

The rearrangement uses TRBV6-6 and TRBJ1-2; no firm D call. This CDR3 contains 13 residues. Per the germline V gene, CDR1 is MNHNY and CDR2 is SVGAGI (reference sequence). V dropped 6 bases and J dropped 2 bases, with 10 bases sitting between them. The DNA for the CDR3 is TGTGCCAGCAGCATCACAGAGAACTATGGCTACACCTTC. It yields the protein CASSITENYGYTF.

The chain combines TRBV7-2 with TRBJ2-5; 10 bases align to TRBD2. V shed 5 bases, J shed 5 bases, and the junction held 8 bases outside the gene matches. The germline CDR1 and CDR2 sequences are SGHTA and FQGNSA. CDR3 length: 15 amino acids. This CDR3 is CASSEREGRVETQYF. CDR3 nucleotides: TGTGCCAGCAGCGAGCGGGAGGGCCGAGTGGAGACCCAGTACTTC.

The genes are TRBV7-2 and TRBJ2-5; D remains ambiguous. The V end was cut by 5 bases, the J end by 2 bases, with 12 bases between. The CDR3 is 14 residues long. Germline values: CDR1 SGHTA, CDR2 FQGNSA. CDR3 sequence (DNA): TGTGCCAGCAGCCCCGCGTTGATACAAGAGACCCAGTACTTC. Encoded protein: CASSPALIQETQYF.

The chain uses TRBV7-9 and TRBJ2-7; D tentatively reads TRBD1 or TRBD2 (5 bases each). Germline assignment: CDR1 SEHNR and CDR2 FQNEAQ (reference sequence). Trimming pared 1 base from V and 4 bases from J, leaving 20 bases between. The CDR3 consists of 17 residues. In DNA form, the CDR3 reads TGTGCCAGCAGCTTAGAATTGAACCGGGACGGAGTATACGAGCAGTACTTC. It encodes CASSLELNRDGVYEQYF.

The chain couples TRBV6-1 to TRBJ2-2, with D hard to call. The V and J ends lost 2 bases and 6 bases respectively, with 10 bases between them. The CDR3 is 14 amino acids. Germline lookup yields CDR1 MNHNS and CDR2 SASEGT. The CDR3 DNA reads as TGTGCCAGCAGTGAATCCCTATTTTCCGGGGAGCTGTTTTTT. Translating it yields CASSESLFSGELFF.

V usage is TRBV27 and J usage is TRBJ2-7; 12 bases line up with TRBD1. V dropped 6 bases and J dropped 0; count of bases not matched to a gene: 3. Germline lookup yields CDR1 MNHEY and CDR2 SMNVEV (reference sequence). The CDR3 has 15 amino acids. The CDR3 DNA reads as TGTGCCAGCAGAGGGACAGGGGGCTTCTCCTACGAGCAGTACTTC. Translating it yields CASRGTGGFSYEQYF.

This chain uses TRBV7-2 with TRBJ1-5; no clear D. The CDR3 extends over 15 amino acids. Germline CDR1 reads SGHTA; CDR2 reads FQGNSA. The V gene lost 1 base and the J gene lost 2 bases, with 9 bases spanning the gap. CDR3 amino acids: CASSLEVLGNQPQHF. The DNA for the CDR3 is TGTGCCAGCAGCTTAGAAGTATTGGGCAATCAGCCCCAGCATTTT.

This clone appeared a few times. The chain joins TRBV4-2 to TRBJ2-1; TRBD2 matches 9 bases. Germline CDR1 and CDR2: LGHNA and YNFKEQ. V lost 0 bases, J lost 6 bases, and 6 bases stayed unmatched. The CDR3 consists of 16 residues. CDR3 sequence: CASSQDRLAGSNEQFF. For the CDR3, the DNA is TGTGCCAGCAGCCAAGATCGGCTAGCGGGAAGCAATGAGCAGTTCTTC.

The V gene is TRBV30, the J gene TRBJ2-7, with TRBD2 as a possible D gene (6 bases). There are 20 residues in the CDR3. V was cut by 2 bases and J by 1 base, with 30 bases left in between. Germline lookup yields CDR1 GTSNPN and CDR2 SVGIG (reference sequence). Here the CDR3 reads CAWSTNWGLRVPGLSYEQYF. Here the CDR3 DNA reads TGTGCCTGGAGTACAAATTGGGGCCTTCGAGTTCCGGGACTTTCCTACGAGCAGTACTTC.

The gene calls are TRBV7-9 and TRBJ2-7; TRBD1 matches 7 bases. The V gene's germline CDR1 is SEHNR and CDR2 FQNEAQ (reference sequence). The length of the CDR3 is 12 residues. Trimming took 6 bases from V and 6 from J; bases not matched to a gene: 5. The CDR3: CASSYRGGEQYF. The CDR3 nucleotides are TGTGCCAGCAGTTACAGGGGTGGCGAGCAGTACTTC.

This clone was detected only once. This chain connects TRBV7-9 to TRBJ2-7, with 8 bases lining up with TRBD1. J lost 3 bases, V lost 5 bases, and 12 bases had no gene match. Germline V lookup: CDR1 SEHNR, CDR2 FQNEAQ (reference sequence). This CDR3 is built from 16 residues. The CDR3 DNA is TGTGCCAGCAGCCCTCGTAGTGGACAGGGACTCTACGAGCAGTACTTC. This gives the protein CASSPRSGQGLYEQYF.

J is TRBJ2-3 and V is TRBV6-4; tentative D call: TRBD2 (5 bases). The CDR3 covers 14 residues. V was pared by 6 bases and J by 6 bases, with 16 bases between. Germline assignment: CDR1 MRHNA and CDR2 SNTAGT. The CDR3 protein is CASRGEGYSDTQYF. The CDR3 DNA reads as TGTGCCAGCAGAGGAGAGGGCTACTCCGATACGCAGTATTTT.

The chain uses TRBV7-8 and TRBJ2-7; TRBD1 aligns across 10 bases. The CDR3 has 17 residues. Trimming at V came to 1 base and at J to 4 bases, leaving 10 bases not matched to a gene. The germline gives CDR1 SGHVS, CDR2 FQNEAQ. This chain's CDR3 is CASSLVGPTGGTYEQYF. CDR3 nucleotide sequence: TGTGCCAGCAGCTTAGTGGGTCCGACAGGGGGCACTTACGAGCAGTACTTC.

The chain recombines TRBV6-5 with TRBJ2-6, with D possibly TRBD1 on 5 matching bases. The CDR3 has 15 amino acids. V gave up 5 bases and J gave up 1 base, with 9 bases separating them. Germline CDR1 MNHEY, CDR2 SVGAGI. The CDR3 region is CASSPQGSGANVLTF. CDR3 bases: TGTGCCAGCAGTCCCCAGGGTTCTGGGGCCAACGTCCTGACTTTC.

V is TRBV5-1 and J is TRBJ2-1; 9 nucleotides line up with TRBD2. V lost 3 bases and J lost 0; bases outside the gene matches: 4. This CDR3 spans 16 amino acids. Germline assignment: CDR1 SGHRS and CDR2 YFSETQ. In DNA form, the CDR3 reads TGCGCCAGCAGCTCAAGTAGCGGGAGCTCCTACAATGAGCAGTTCTTC. It yields the protein CASSSSSGSSYNEQFF.

The chain couples TRBV9 to TRBJ2-2; no definite D call. Germline CDR1 is SGDLS and CDR2 is YYNGEE. The CDR3 totals 16 residues. Trimming left V 2 bases short and J 2 bases short, with 13 bases between. The CDR3 bases are TGTGCCAGCAGCGTTGACCCTACTTTTAACACCGGGGAGCTGTTTTTT. This sequence encodes CASSVDPTFNTGELFF.

The chain carries TRBV5-1 and TRBJ2-7; 11 nucleotides match TRBD1. The CDR3 contains 16 residues. Germline CDR1 reads SGHRS; CDR2 reads YFSETQ. V lost 2 bases to trimming and J lost 5 bases; unmatched junction nucleotides: 9. The CDR3 coding sequence is TGCGCCAGCAGCTTAGGCGGACAGGGGGCAGGAGACGAGCAGTACTTC. It yields the protein CASSLGGQGAGDEQYF.

The chain couples TRBV16 to TRBJ1-5; D is perhaps TRBD1 (5 bases). Germline assignment: CDR1 KGHSY and CDR2 FQNENV. Trimming took off 5 bases at V and 3 bases at J, with 14 bases between the two ends. This CDR3 has 15 residues. The CDR3 sequence: CASSSLAGSNQPQHF. For the CDR3, the DNA is TGTGCCAGCAGCTCGCTGGCAGGGTCCAATCAGCCCCAGCATTTT.